These 27 T cell receptor beta chains were all obtained from the same sample, sequenced in a study of beta chain features in type 1 diabetes. Study-level findings and limits: All four CD4+ subsets from Type 1 diabetes patients carried moderately but significantly shorter TCRB CDR3s.

What was sequenced were expressed TCRB transcripts, since all of the isolated RNA had been reverse transcribed. TCRdb's table, derived via immunoSEQ multiplex PCR, lists solely in-frame clones and lacks some. The sample holds hundreds of thousands of clones, about 14% seen once. What these receptors recognize is not known. The sample taken for sequencing was naive CD4+ T cells from blood. Receptors were obtained from a man in his late teens or twenties with type 1 diabetes.

This clone was observed a few times. The chain joins TRBV4-3 to TRBJ1-6; tentatively, D is TRBD1 (6 bases). Trimming removed 0 bases at V and 0 bases at J, with 12 bases between. CDR1 and CDR2 from the germline V gene are LGHNA and YSLEER. The CDR3 spans 18 residues. The CDR3 protein is CASSQDIQGPSYNSPLHF. The CDR3 nucleotides read TGCGCCAGCAGCCAAGATATCCAGGGGCCCTCCTATAATTCACCCCTCCACTTT.

The CDR3 is CASTPTPGQGNYGYTF. In DNA, the CDR3 is TGTGCCAGCACCCCGACCCCGGGACAGGGGAACTATGGCTACACCTTC. The rearrangement uses TRBV7-3 and TRBJ1-2; 10 bases agree with TRBD1. The CDR3 has 16 residues. Germline trimming cut 7 bases from V and 2 bases from J; bases unmatched to any gene: 10. The germline V gene encodes CDR1 SGHTA and CDR2 FQGTGA.

This clone was observed a few times. Here the CDR3 DNA reads TGTGCCAGCAGCTTAGTTGGGGTTTTTAATGAAAAACTGTTTTTT. Translating it yields CASSLVGVFNEKLFF. The chain joins TRBV13 to TRBJ1-4; no clear D. V was shortened by 1 base and J by 4 bases, with 10 bases between the two germline ends. CDR3 length: 15 amino acids. Germline V gene data show CDR1 as PRHDT and CDR2 as FYEKMQ (reference sequence). Drawing the rest from reference TRBV13 and TRBJ1-4, the complete variable domain is AAGVIQSPRHLIKEKRETATLKCYPIPRHDTVYWYQQGPGQDPQFLISFYEKMQSDKGSIPDRFSAQQFSDYHSELNMSSLELGDSALYFCASSLVGVFNEKLFFGSGTQLSVL.

This clone was detected only a few times. V is TRBV11-2 and J is TRBJ1-4, with TRBD1 identical over 9 bases. Germline CDR1 and CDR2: SGHAT and FQNNGV. V lost 5 bases, J lost 6 bases, and 7 bases stayed unmatched. The CDR3 is 15 amino acids. The CDR3, as DNA: TGTGCCAGCAGCCGCTTGGGGACAGGGCATGAAAAACTGTTTTTT. This sequence encodes CASSRLGTGHEKLFF.

This clone was observed a few times. V and J are TRBV30 and TRBJ2-5; D gene uncertain. The ends were cut back, 0 bases at V and 1 base at J, with 9 bases in the middle. Looked up from germline, CDR1 is GTSNPN and CDR2 is SVGIG (reference sequence). This CDR3 region has 14 residues. The CDR3 region has the DNA TGTGCCTGGAGTGTCGACTGGACCCAAGAGACCCAGTACTTC. Amino acids: CAWSVDWTQETQYF.

There are a few counts of this clone. The rearrangement uses TRBV6-4 and TRBJ2-3; TRBD1 aligns across 10 bases. Germline CDR1 is MRHNA and CDR2 is SNTAGT. The trim removed 4 bases at V and 3 bases at J, leaving 4 bases unmatched. This CDR3 region has 15 residues. The CDR3 protein is CASSGRDRGTDTQYF. The CDR3 DNA follows: TGTGCCAGCAGTGGCCGGGACAGGGGTACAGATACGCAGTATTTT.

V gene TRBV29-1 combines with J gene TRBJ2-5; no definite D call. Germline CDR1 and CDR2: SQVTM and ANQGSEA. V lost 6 bases to trimming and J lost 4 bases, with 15 bases between them. This CDR3 region has 13 residues. This CDR3 reads CSVMLVVGETQYF. CDR3 in DNA: TGCAGCGTGATGCTAGTAGTAGGAGAGACCCAGTACTTC. The full variable domain, rest sourced from reference TRBV29-1 and TRBJ2-5, is SAVISQKPSRDICQRGTSLTIQCQVDSQVTMMFWYRQQPGQSLTLIATANQGSEATYESGFVIDKFPISRPNLTFSTLTVSNMSPEDSSIYLCSVMLVVGETQYFGPGTRLLVL.

The chain carries TRBV18 and TRBJ2-5; D ambiguous. Trimming left V 2 bases short and J 4 bases short, with 8 bases between. Germline V gives CDR1 KGHSH, CDR2 LQKENI. This CDR3 contains 13 residues. CDR3 sequence (DNA): TGTGCCAGCTCACCATCTATTTCAGAGACCCAGTACTTC. Protein: CASSPSISETQYF.

The table lists this clone with a few counts. The V gene is TRBV5-1, the J gene TRBJ2-5; the match to TRBD2 covers 11 bases. The CDR3 loop spans 13 amino acids. J lost 2 bases, V lost 7 bases, and 1 base had no gene match. From germline, CDR1 is SGHRS and CDR2 YFSETQ. This CDR3 is CASRLAGQETQYF. Here the CDR3 DNA reads TGCGCCAGCCGACTAGCGGGACAAGAGACCCAGTACTTC. Variable domain in full (rest from reference TRBV5-1 and TRBJ2-5): KAGVTQTPRYLIKTRGQQVTLSCSPISGHRSVSWYQQTPGQGLQFLFEYFSETQRNKGNFPGRFSGRQFSNSRSEMNVSTLELGDSALYLCASRLAGQETQYFGPGTRLLVL.

This clone appeared a few times. V gene TRBV7-9 combines with J gene TRBJ2-1; tentative D call: TRBD2 (6 bases). With 2 bases removed from V and 8 bases from J, the gap between germline ends came to 13 bases. CDR3 length: 14 amino acids. Germline CDR1 reads SEHNR; CDR2 reads FQNEAQ (reference sequence). In DNA form, the CDR3 reads TGTGCCAGCAGCTTACGGGAGTGGCTGGATGAGCAGTTCTTC. Protein product: CASSLREWLDEQFF.

This clone was seen a few times. The V gene is TRBV2, the J gene TRBJ2-1; 12 positions agree with TRBD2. Germline values: CDR1 SNHLY, CDR2 FYNNEI. J was trimmed by 8 bases and V by 10 bases; bases with no gene match: 6. This CDR3 has 13 residues. The CDR3 here is CATGLAGIYEQFF. The DNA of the CDR3 is TGTGCCACGGGACTAGCGGGTATCTATGAGCAGTTCTTC.

Here the CDR3 reads CAWTAWDSPLHF. In DNA form, the CDR3 reads TGTGCCTGGACGGCGTGGGATTCACCCCTCCACTTT. The chain couples TRBV30 to TRBJ1-6; D uncertain. This CDR3 has 12 amino acids. CDR1 is GTSNPN and CDR2 is SVGIG in the germline V gene (reference sequence). Trimming cost V 4 bases and J 8 bases, with 9 bases left between them.

V is TRBV2 and J is TRBJ1-1; the D is unclear. The V and J ends lost 5 bases and 1 base respectively, with 5 bases between them. The V gene's germline CDR1 is SNHLY and CDR2 FYNNEI. The CDR3 extends over 12 amino acids. DNA of the CDR3: TGTGCCAGCAGTATCAGGAACACTGAAGCTTTCTTT. Amino acid sequence: CASSIRNTEAFF.

V is TRBV30 and J is TRBJ1-5; D is possibly TRBD1 (6 bases). The germline V and J ends were trimmed by 2 bases and 7 bases, with 9 bases remaining between them. CDR1 is GTSNPN and CDR2 is SVGIG in the germline V gene (reference sequence). There are 12 residues in the CDR3. CDR3 loop: CAWSRGAQPQHF. In nucleotides, the CDR3 is TGTGCCTGGAGTAGGGGGGCCCAGCCCCAGCATTTT.

The chain couples TRBV11-2 to TRBJ1-6, with no clear D. The CDR3 is 9 amino acids. V was cut by 3 bases and J by 19 bases, with 7 bases left in between. Germline assignment: CDR1 SGHAT and CDR2 FQNNGV. The CDR3 region has the DNA TGTGCCAGCAGCTTCACTAGACACTTT. This sequence encodes CASSFTRHF.

This clone showed up just a few times. This sequence joins TRBV7-2 and TRBJ1-1; 7 bases are a match to TRBD1. The CDR3 sequence is 14 residues long. The J segment lost 2 bases and the V segment lost 4 bases, leaving 4 bases of the junction unmatched. Germline V gene data show CDR1 as SGHTA and CDR2 as FQGNSA. The CDR3 spells CASSWGQFNTEAFF. As DNA, the CDR3 is TGTGCCAGCAGCTGGGGACAGTTTAACACTGAAGCTTTCTTT.

The chain employs TRBV30 and TRBJ2-2; possibly TRBD1 for D (5 bases). V dropped 1 base and J dropped 9 bases, with 6 bases sitting between them. CDR3 length: 11 amino acids. Germline values: CDR1 GTSNPN, CDR2 SVGIG (reference sequence). The DNA for the CDR3 is TGTGCCTGGAGTGGGGGCTGGGAGCTGTTTTTT. It yields the protein CAWSGGWELFF.

The J gene is TRBJ2-7, the V gene TRBV28; TRBD1 aligns across 8 bases. In germline, CDR1 is MDHEN, CDR2 SYDVKM. Trimming cost V 6 bases and J 9 bases; bases outside gene matches: 13. CDR3 length: 14 amino acids. CDR3 protein: CASRPGQALVGQYF. CDR3 DNA: TGTGCCAGCAGACCGGGACAGGCCCTCGTTGGGCAGTACTTC. Complete variable domain (other parts from reference TRBV28 and TRBJ2-7): DVKVTQSSRYLVKRTGEKVFLECVQDMDHENMFWYRQDPGLGLRLIYFSYDVKMKEKGDIPEGYSVSREKKERFSLILESASTNQTSMYLCASRPGQALVGQYFGPGTRLTVT.

Only a few counts were recorded for this clone. The chain couples TRBV19 to TRBJ1-2; D might be TRBD1 (6 bases). V shed 6 bases and J shed 2 bases, with 16 bases lying between them. This CDR3 contains 15 residues. CDR1 and CDR2 from the germline V gene are LNHDA and SQIVND (reference sequence). CDR3 in amino acids: CASSLRTAVNYGYTF. The CDR3 nucleotides read TGTGCCAGTAGCTTACGGACAGCCGTCAACTATGGCTACACCTTC.

This clone has more than one count but fewer than ten. This sequence joins TRBV6-1 and TRBJ1-5, with a weak D call TRBD1 (5 bases). Germline-derived CDR1 and CDR2 are MNHNS and SASEGT. The ends were cut back, 3 bases at V and 4 bases at J, with 16 bases in the middle. The CDR3 sequence is 16 residues long. In DNA form, the CDR3 reads TGTGCCAGCAGTGATACCCCGTCTCGGGGGAATCAGCCCCAGCATTTT. This sequence encodes CASSDTPSRGNQPQHF.

This clone appeared once. This chain connects TRBV30 to TRBJ1-1; D not certain. The CDR3 has 13 residues. CDR1 and CDR2 (germline): GTSNPN, SVGIG (reference sequence). The ends were cut back, 1 base at V and 2 bases at J, with 8 bases in the middle. CDR3 sequence: CAWSGSYNTEAFF. In DNA, the CDR3 is TGTGCCTGGAGTGGCAGTTATAACACTGAAGCTTTCTTT. Together with reference TRBV30 and TRBJ1-1, the CDR3 gives the full variable domain: SQTIHQWPATLVQPVGSPLSLECTVEGTSNPNLYWYRQAAGRGLQLLFYSVGIGQISSEVPQNLSASRPQDRQFILSSKKLLLSDSGFYLCAWSGSYNTEAFFGQGTRLTVV.

In this sample, this clone turned up once. The chain recombines TRBV13 with TRBJ1-2, with 10 bases fitting TRBD1. Trimming cost V 3 bases and J 4 bases; bases outside gene matches: 2. The CDR3 extends over 14 amino acids. Germline V gives CDR1 PRHDT, CDR2 FYEKMQ (reference sequence). CDR3 sequence: CASSLTGGGYGYTF. CDR3 nucleotide sequence: TGTGCCAGCAGCTTGACAGGGGGCGGCTATGGCTACACCTTC.

The J gene is TRBJ2-5, the V gene TRBV6-1; D is uncertain. The CDR3 runs 10 residues. The germline CDR1 and CDR2 sequences are MNHNS and SASEGT. V lost 7 bases to trimming and J lost 4 bases, with 4 bases between them. The CDR3 coding sequence is TGTGCCAGCACCTCAGAGACCCAGTACTTC. Its translation: CASTSETQYF.

V and J are TRBV9 and TRBJ1-2; tentatively, D is TRBD1 (6 bases). CDR1 is SGDLS, CDR2 YYNGEE, per germline. The CDR3 covers 13 residues. Deletions cut 4 bases from V and 8 bases from J, with 15 bases between. This CDR3 is CASSSQGMGGYTF. DNA for the CDR3: TGTGCCAGCAGCTCACAGGGTATGGGCGGCTACACCTTC.

This rearrangement joins TRBV2 to TRBJ2-7; 10 bases line up with TRBD2. The CDR3 runs to 15 residues. Losses at the gene ends were 6 bases for V and 3 bases for J; bases not matched to a gene: 8. CDR1 and CDR2 (germline): SNHLY, FYNNEI. CDR3 nucleotide sequence: TGTGCCAGCAGCGTAGTAGCGGGAGGCCGCTACGAGCAGTACTTC. It is translated as CASSVVAGGRYEQYF.

The V call is TRBV7-2, the J call TRBJ2-1; 10 positions agree with TRBD2. The CDR3 covers 16 residues. V dropped 4 bases and J dropped 0; count of bases not matched to a gene: 3. Per the germline V gene, CDR1 is SGHTA and CDR2 is FQGNSA. This chain's CDR3 is CASSSSSGSSYNEQFF. The CDR3 DNA sequence: TGTGCCAGCAGCTCCTCTAGCGGGAGCTCCTACAATGAGCAGTTCTTC.

The chain recombines TRBV6-5 with TRBJ2-1; tentatively, D is TRBD1 or TRBD2 (6 bases each). V lost 8 bases, J lost 4 bases, and 15 bases lay in between. Germline CDR1 is MNHEY and CDR2 is SVGAGI. The length of the CDR3 is 14 residues. CDR3 nucleotide sequence: TGTGCCAGCGGAGGGGGTGACTCTTACAATGAGCAGTTCTTC. Translation gives CASGGGDSYNEQFF.